Listed below are T cell receptor beta chains from one sample, sequenced in a study of blood T cell repertoires in COVID-19. TCRdb's copy holds only in-frame clones and misses some; the assay was immunoSEQ multiplex PCR. The sample has roughly 300,000 clones, more than 70% seen once. The material sequenced was PBMCs or T cells enriched from blood (not recorded which). Receptors originate from a woman in her 30s who had recovered from COVID-19. Each CDR3 is given with its conserved first and last residue. D genes are given only for firm matches.

D,V,CDR3
NA,TRBV4-1,CASSQDWSSYEQYF
TRBD1,TRBV28,CASGRTGVYEKLFF
NA,TRBV25-1,CASGGINYGYTF
NA,TRBV28,CASSLPPGRRLGYTF
NA,TRBV2,CASSGVRNTEAFF
NA,TRBV6-5,CASTTGTYYGYTF
NA,TRBV15,CATSTQVTVNTEAFF
TRBD1,TRBV7-9,CASSVGQGGETQYF
NA,TRBV7-9,CASTPNSNQPQHF
NA,TRBV4-3,CASSQESATNEKLFF
TRBD1,TRBV5-1,CASSRTGGNTEAFF
TRBD1,TRBV15,CATSERQGAIGYTF
NA,TRBV5-1,CASSGGGTDTQYF
TRBD2,TRBV5-6,CASSGGLAAYNEQFF
NA,TRBV28,CASSEGVHEQYF
TRBD1,TRBV7-9,CASSLAGTGGYEQYF
NA,TRBV10-2,CASSMTVNYGYTF
NA,TRBV6-5,CASSYTSLFGELFF
TRBD2,TRBV6-2/TRBV6-3,CASSTPLGRDRDTQYF
NA,TRBV27,CASSLSSDRTYEQYF
TRBD2,TRBV7-2,CASSQMGTRAHEQYF
NA,TRBV14,CASSLPGQDYGYTF
NA,TRBV28,CASSLYLARTSGEQFF
TRBD2,TRBV5-1,CASSGGVWTDTQYF
TRBD1,TRBV5-1,CASSLGTGFGNTIYF
NA,TRBV11-2,CASSSIPRFQRGKNIQYF
NA,TRBV5-1,CASSLEVAGTDTQYF
NA,TRBV29-1,CSVAYRNTEAFF
TRBD1,TRBV7-8,CASSLVPGGISPEAFF